This entry is about one TCR beta chain. The data originate from a study of blood T cell repertoires in COVID-19. Study-level information: Acute-phase and convalescent COVID-19 samples originated in the United States, Italy and Spain. T cells, B-cell-depleted T cells, or PBMCs provided the cDNA or gDNA that served as material.

Germline-derived CDR1 and CDR2 are SEHNR and FQNEAQ (reference sequence). Trimming cost V 3 bases and J 0 bases, with 3 bases left between them. The CDR3 spans 14 residues. Measured with immunoSEQ multiplex PCR; TCRdb has only the in-frame clones, and not every one. The table includes about 190,000 clones, 80% to 90% detected once. The material sequenced was peripheral blood. The clonotype comes from a man aged 25 to 40 with acute or convalescent COVID-19. The chain links TRBV7-9 to TRBJ2-6; D unresolved. The CDR3 DNA reads as TGTGCCAGCAGCTTCAACTCTGGGGCCAACGTCCTGACTTTC. Protein: CASSFNSGANVLTF.